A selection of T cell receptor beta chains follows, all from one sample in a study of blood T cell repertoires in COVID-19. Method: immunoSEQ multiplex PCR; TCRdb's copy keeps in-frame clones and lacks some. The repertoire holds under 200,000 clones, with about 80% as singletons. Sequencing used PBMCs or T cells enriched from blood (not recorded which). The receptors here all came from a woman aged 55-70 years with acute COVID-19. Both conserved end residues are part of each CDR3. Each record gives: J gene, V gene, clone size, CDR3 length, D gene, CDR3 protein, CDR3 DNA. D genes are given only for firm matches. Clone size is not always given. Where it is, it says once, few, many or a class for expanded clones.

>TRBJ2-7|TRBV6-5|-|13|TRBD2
CASSPGTTYEQYF
TGTGCCAGCAGTCCCGGGACTACCTACGAGCAGTACTTC
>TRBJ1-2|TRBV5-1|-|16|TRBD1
CASSFSSTGAGYGYTF
TGCGCCAGCAGCTTCAGTAGTACAGGGGCAGGCTATGGCTACACCTTC
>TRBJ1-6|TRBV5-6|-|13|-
CASSSPSIRSLHF
TGTGCCAGCAGCTCACCGTCGATTCGGTCCCTCCACTTT
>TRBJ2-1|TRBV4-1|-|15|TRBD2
CASSPTSGTSREQFF
TGCGCCAGCAGCCCCACTAGCGGTACTTCAAGGGAGCAGTTCTTC
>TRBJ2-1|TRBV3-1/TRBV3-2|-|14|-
CASSQRGGYNEQFF
TGTGCCAGCAGCCAAAGGGGGGGGTACAATGAGCAGTTCTTC
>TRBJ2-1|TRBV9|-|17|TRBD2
CASSPLIGGGGANEQFF
TGTGCCAGCAGCCCCCTTATTGGTGGCGGGGGGGCCAATGAGCAGTTCTTC
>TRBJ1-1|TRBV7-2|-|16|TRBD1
CASSPGTVRRVTEAFF
TGTGCCAGCAGCCCTGGGACAGTTAGGCGGGTCACTGAAGCTTTCTTT
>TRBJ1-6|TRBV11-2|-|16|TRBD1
CASSWDSGQGNSPLHF
TGTGCCAGCAGCTGGGACTCGGGACAGGGGAATTCACCCCTCCACTTT
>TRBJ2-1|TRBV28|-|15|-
CASNSLADPYNEQFF
TGTGCCAGCAATTCCCTAGCTGACCCTTACAATGAGCAGTTCTTC
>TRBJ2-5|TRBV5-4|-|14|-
CASSLAGSFETQYF
TGTGCCAGCAGCTTGGCAGGCAGCTTCGAGACCCAGTACTTC
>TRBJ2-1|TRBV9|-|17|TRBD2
CASSVEFGLAGAGEQFF
TGTGCCAGCAGCGTAGAGTTCGGGCTAGCGGGGGCGGGTGAGCAGTTCTTC
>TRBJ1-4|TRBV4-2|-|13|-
CASSPQTNEKLFF
TGTGCCAGCAGCCCTCAGACTAATGAAAAACTGTTTTTT
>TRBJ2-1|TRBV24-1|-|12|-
CATSDRPNEQFF
TGTGCCACCTCCGACAGGCCAAATGAGCAGTTCTTC
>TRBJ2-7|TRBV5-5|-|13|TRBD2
CASSWGLSLEQYF
TGTGCCAGCAGCTGGGGACTATCCTTAGAGCAGTACTTC
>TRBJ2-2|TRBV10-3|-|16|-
CAISESGGVVTGELFF
TGTGCCATCAGTGAGTCGGGGGGAGTAGTGACCGGGGAGCTGTTTTTT
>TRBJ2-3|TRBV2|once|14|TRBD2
CASSPQGGTDTQYF
TGTGCCAGCAGTCCGCAGGGAGGGACAGATACGCAGTATTTT
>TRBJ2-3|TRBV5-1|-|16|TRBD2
CASSLMTSGVRDTQYF
TGCGCCAGCAGCCTTATGACTAGCGGGGTTAGAGATACGCAGTATTTT
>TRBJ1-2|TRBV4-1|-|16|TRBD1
CASSHPPTGMRYGYTF
TGCGCCAGCAGCCATCCCCCGACAGGGATGCGCTATGGCTACACCTTC
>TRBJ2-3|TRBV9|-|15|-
CASSVGTGSTDTQYF
TGTGCCAGCAGCGTAGGTACGGGTAGCACAGATACGCAGTATTTT
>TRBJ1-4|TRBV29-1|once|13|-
CSVGKGANEKLFF
TGCAGCGTCGGTAAAGGGGCTAATGAAAAACTGTTTTTT
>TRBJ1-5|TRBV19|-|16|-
CASSPTTGADNQPQHF
TGTGCCAGTAGTCCGACGACAGGAGCAGACAATCAGCCCCAGCATTTT
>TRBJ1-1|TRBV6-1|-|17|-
CASSDGDPGHVNTEAFF
TGTGCCAGCAGTGACGGGGACCCGGGACATGTGAACACTGAAGCTTTCTTT
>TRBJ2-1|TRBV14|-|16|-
CASSQSHRTLKEEQFF
TGTGCCAGCAGCCAATCCCACCGGACTCTCAAGGAGGAGCAGTTCTTC
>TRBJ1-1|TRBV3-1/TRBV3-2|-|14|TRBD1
CASSQVDRASQAFF
TGTGCCAGCAGCCAAGTGGACAGGGCCTCACAAGCTTTCTTT
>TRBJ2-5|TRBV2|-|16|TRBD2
CASSELGGGTQETQYF
TGTGCCAGCAGTGAACTTGGCGGGGGAACCCAAGAGACCCAGTACTTC
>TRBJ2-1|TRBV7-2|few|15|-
CASSFDRQTYNEQFF
TGTGCCAGCAGCTTCGACAGGCAGACCTACAATGAGCAGTTCTTC
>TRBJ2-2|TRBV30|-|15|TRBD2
CAWIAAGVNTGELFF
TGTGCCTGGATTGCAGCGGGAGTGAACACCGGGGAGCTGTTTTTT
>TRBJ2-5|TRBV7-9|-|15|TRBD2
CASTTAGGFQETQYF
TGTGCCAGCACCACAGCGGGAGGGTTTCAAGAGACCCAGTACTTC
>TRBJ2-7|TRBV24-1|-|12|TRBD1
CAIGQGGYEQYF
TGTGCCATAGGACAGGGTGGTTACGAGCAGTACTTC
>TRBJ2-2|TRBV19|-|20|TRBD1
CASSIDAFGWDRENTGELFF
TGTGCCAGTAGTATAGATGCGTTCGGCTGGGACAGGGAAAACACCGGGGAGCTGTTTTTT
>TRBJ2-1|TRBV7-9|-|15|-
CASSLYGRPGGEQFF
TGTGCCAGCAGCTTATACGGGAGACCCGGGGGTGAGCAGTTCTTC
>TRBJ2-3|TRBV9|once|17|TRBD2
CASSAEPGGRSTDTQYF
TGTGCCAGCAGCGCGGAACCGGGAGGTCGGAGCACAGATACGCAGTATTTT
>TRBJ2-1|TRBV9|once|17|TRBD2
CASSARTSGIFGNEQFF
TGTGCCAGCAGCGCCCGCACTAGCGGGATTTTCGGCAATGAGCAGTTCTTC
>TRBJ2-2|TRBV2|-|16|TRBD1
CASRKGQGWNTGELFF
TGTGCCAGCAGAAAAGGACAGGGTTGGAACACCGGGGAGCTGTTTTTT
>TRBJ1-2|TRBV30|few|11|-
CASQANYGYTF
TGTGCCTCACAGGCTAACTATGGCTACACCTTC
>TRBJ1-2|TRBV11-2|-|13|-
CASSREGGYGYTF
TGTGCCAGCAGCCGGGAAGGGGGCTATGGCTACACCTTC
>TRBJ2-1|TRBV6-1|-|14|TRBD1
CASSEGSGGNEQFF
TGTGCCAGCAGTGAAGGATCAGGGGGCAATGAGCAGTTCTTC
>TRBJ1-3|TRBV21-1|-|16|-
CASRGQRPWSGNTIYF
TGTGCCAGCAGGGGGCAGCGCCCTTGGTCTGGAAACACCATATATTTT
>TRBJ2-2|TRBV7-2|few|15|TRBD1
CASGTGGVSTGELFF
TGTGCCAGCGGCACAGGGGGCGTGAGCACCGGGGAGCTGTTTTTT
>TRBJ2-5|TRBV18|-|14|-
CASSPLTGEETQYF
TGTGCCAGCTCACCACTAACGGGGGAAGAGACCCAGTACTTC
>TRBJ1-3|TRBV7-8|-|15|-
CASSDRRVSGNTIYF
TGTGCCAGCAGCGACAGAAGGGTCTCTGGAAACACCATATATTTT
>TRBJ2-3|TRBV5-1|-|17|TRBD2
CASSRAGLAGGTDTQYF
TGCGCCAGCAGCCGCGCGGGACTAGCGGGGGGTACAGATACGCAGTATTTT
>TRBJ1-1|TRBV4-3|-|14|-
CASSQARDNLEAFF
TGCGCCAGCAGCCAAGCCCGGGACAACCTAGAAGCTTTCTTT
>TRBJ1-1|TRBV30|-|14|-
CAWNPGQGGTEAFF
TGTGCCTGGAACCCTGGGCAGGGCGGCACTGAAGCTTTCTTT
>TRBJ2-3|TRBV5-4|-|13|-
CASSFSREDTQYF
TGTGCCAGCAGCTTTTCTCGGGAAGATACGCAGTATTTT
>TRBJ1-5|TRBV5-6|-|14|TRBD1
CASSSGQANQPQHF
TGTGCCAGCAGCTCGGGACAGGCCAATCAGCCCCAGCATTTT
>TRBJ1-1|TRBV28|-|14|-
CASSQFTANTEAFF
TGTGCCAGCAGTCAATTTACAGCGAACACTGAAGCTTTCTTT
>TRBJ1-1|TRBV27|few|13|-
CASSLVTGTEAFF
TGTGCCAGCAGTTTGGTCACGGGGACTGAAGCTTTCTTT